A single TCR beta chain is shown here with its context. The antigen is undetermined. The PCR was carried out with 60 Vbeta primers and 13 Jbeta primers. Repertoires were generated with immunoSEQ multiplex PCR, while TCRdb's copy carries only in-frame clones and drops some. The repertoire holds 150,000 or so clones, with 80% as singletons. This specimen comes from a study of cytomegalovirus exposure and HLA in healthy donors. General study results and limits: DRB1 showed the most TCR associations and HLA-C the fewest in a later analysis, as rates varied by HLA locus.

The CDR3 runs to 16 residues. The V segment lost 1 base and the J segment 5 bases; nucleotides outside the gene matches: 9. The V gene's germline CDR1 is SEHNR and CDR2 FQNEAQ (reference sequence). This receptor was identified in a middle-aged woman in good health and CMV-seropositive. The sequenced material came from PBMCs. V and J are TRBV7-9 and TRBJ2-5; TRBD2 agrees at 8 bases. The CDR3 spells CASSLDPGAGGETQYF. For the CDR3, the DNA is TGTGCCAGCAGCTTAGACCCAGGGGCGGGAGGCGAGACCCAGTACTTC.